These 3 T cell receptor beta chains came from one sample sequenced in a study of T cell repertoires and HLA-DP antigens listed by TCRdb under 2018. No cognate antigen is known for these TCRs. Libraries were constructed by the immunoSEQ multiplex PCR assay. Drawn from immuneACCESS, this table holds only the in-frame rearrangements with V and J called that TCRdb kept. Clones are partly lost; checked studies trace under half to an unresolved V gene and leave the rest unexplained. Recorded for this sample are approximately 89,000 clones; around nine tenths of them occurred a single time. The ten largest clones add up to 1.5% to 2% of the sample. Sequencing input: CD4+ T cells from PBMCs. The receptors derive from a man in his fifties in good health and CMV-seronegative.

V gene TRBV27 combines with J gene TRBJ1-1, with 8 nucleotides matching TRBD1. The germline V gene has CDR1 MNHEY and CDR2 SMNVEV (reference sequence). The J segment lost 5 bases and the V segment lost 5 bases, leaving 4 bases of the junction unmatched. The CDR3 is 13 residues long. CDR3: CASSTGGRTEAFF. CDR3 DNA: TGTGCCAGCAGTACAGGGGGAAGGACTGAAGCTTTCTTT.

The CDR3 DNA reads TGTGCCAGCAGGTGGGACAACTCCTACGAGCAGTACTTC. As protein: CASRWDNSYEQYF. The chain is built from TRBV28 and TRBJ2-7; D may be TRBD1 (6 bases). Trimming left V 6 bases short and J 0 bases short, with 9 bases between. Germline CDR1 is MDHEN and CDR2 is SYDVKM. CDR3 length: 13 amino acids.

This chain connects TRBV29-1 to TRBJ2-3; TRBD2 aligns across 7 bases. Germline CDR1 is SQVTM and CDR2 is ANQGSEA. V lost 2 bases and J lost 1; bases outside the gene matches: 3. This CDR3 spans 14 amino acids. The CDR3 protein is CSVEPSGGTDTQYF. The CDR3 bases are TGCAGCGTTGAACCCAGCGGGGGCACAGATACGCAGTATTTT.